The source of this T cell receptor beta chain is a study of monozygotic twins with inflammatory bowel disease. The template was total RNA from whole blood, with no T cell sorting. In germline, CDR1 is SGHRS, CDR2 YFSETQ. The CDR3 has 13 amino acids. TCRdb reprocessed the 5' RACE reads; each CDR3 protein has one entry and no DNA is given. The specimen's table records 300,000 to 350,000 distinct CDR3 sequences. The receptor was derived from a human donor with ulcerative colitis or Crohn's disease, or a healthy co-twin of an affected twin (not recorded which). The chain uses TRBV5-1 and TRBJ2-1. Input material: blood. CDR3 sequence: CASSPLPGNEQFF.